This entry concerns a single T cell receptor (beta chain). Its antigen is still unknown. The split of CD4+ cells yielded CD45RA+ naive and CD45RA-negative memory subsets. Repertoires were generated with immunoSEQ multiplex PCR, while TCRdb's copy carries only in-frame clones and drops some. This repertoire shows 2 million to 2.5 million clones, 85% to 95% found once; its top ten account for about 0.39%. The sample belongs to a study of shared clonotypes between healthy human individuals. Findings and limits, study-wide: Rarefaction showed that sequencing of sorted subsets was incomplete (despite large depth). Blood was the only sampled material, and tissue repertoires likely differ.

Sequencing was carried out using naive CD4+ T cells from PBMCs. The subset was: CD45RA+ positively selected. This sequence was found in a man aged 18 to 30 in good health. Some clones in this sample may be carry-over from other donors' samples.

This CDR3 is CATSPPSGGYTF. CDR3 in DNA: TGTGCCACCAGCCCTCCCAGTGGTGGCTACACCTTC. This chain uses TRBV15 with TRBJ1-2; D is uncertain. The germline gives CDR1 LNHNV, CDR2 YYDKDF (reference sequence). V shed 5 bases and J shed 7 bases, with 11 bases lying between them. The CDR3 sequence is 12 residues long.